The clone carrying this T cell receptor beta chain came up many times. The sample comes from a study of spatial heterogeneity in lung cancer. TCRdb used MiXCR to reprocess the 5' RACE reads, holding one entry per CDR3 protein. The table includes approximately 39,000 distinct CDR3 sequences, under 7% detected once. Time point defined: sample taken at primary tumor resection. No cells were sorted before sequencing. The whole RNA sequenced was extracted from tumor, nontumor lung or frozen PBMC. CDR1 is MRHNA, CDR2 SNTAGT, per germline. Trimming cost V 3 bases and J 5 bases, with 14 bases left between them. The CDR3 has 15 residues.

The receptor was derived from a male donor with early-stage non-small cell lung cancer. The sequencing here drew on PBMCs, taken at surgery. This chain uses TRBV6-4 with TRBJ2-1, with a possible D match to TRBD1 (5 bases). Written as DNA, the CDR3 is TGTGCCAGCAGTGAACAGGCCCTCGGCCACAATGAGCAGTTCTTC. Its translation is CASSEQALGHNEQFF.